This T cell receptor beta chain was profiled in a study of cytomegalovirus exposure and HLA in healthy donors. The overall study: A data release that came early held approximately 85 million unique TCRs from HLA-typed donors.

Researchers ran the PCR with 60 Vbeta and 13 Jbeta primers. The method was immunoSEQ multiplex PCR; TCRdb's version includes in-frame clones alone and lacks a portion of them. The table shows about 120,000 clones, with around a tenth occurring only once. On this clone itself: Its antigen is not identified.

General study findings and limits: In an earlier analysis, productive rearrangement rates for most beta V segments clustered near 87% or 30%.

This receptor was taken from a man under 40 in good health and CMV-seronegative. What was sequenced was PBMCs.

The CDR3 DNA follows: TGTGCCAGCAGCGTACTGGCCCAGGGGGGCTACGAGCAGTACTTC. The encoded protein is CASSVLAQGGYEQYF. V and J are TRBV7-6 and TRBJ2-7; perhaps TRBD1 as D (7 bases). There are 15 residues in the CDR3. V shed 5 bases and J shed 3 bases, with 17 bases lying between them. Germline loops: CDR1 SGHVS, CDR2 FNYEAQ.